Below are 25 T cell receptor beta chains sequenced from a single sample in a study of CD8+CD57+ T cells in acquired aplastic anemia. Using genomic DNA as the template, TCR beta VDJ and CDR3 profiling was carried out. A single record per CDR3 protein comes from TCRdb applying MiXCR to the reads. The repertoire holds 170,000 or so distinct CDR3 sequences, with less than 50% as singletons. CD8+CD57+ cell expansion had been shown by flow cytometry in patients chosen for sequencing. Input material: sorted CD4+, CD8+, or CD8+CD57+ T cells (not recorded which) from PBMCs. Receptors were obtained from a human donor with aplastic anemia.

This clonotype was counted many times. The CDR3 DNA sequence: TGCAGTGCTAGAGATCCGGGGACAGGGGTCTTTAGTTGGACTGAAGCTTTCTTT. Translating it yields CSARDPGTGVFSWTEAFF. The V and J genes are TRBV20-1 and TRBJ1-1; 10 bases are shared with TRBD1. The CDR3 spans 18 residues. The trim removed 0 bases at V and 5 bases at J, leaving 15 bases unmatched. The germline CDR1 and CDR2 sequences are DFQATT and SNEGSKA (reference sequence).

This clonotype was seen many times. This chain connects TRBV24-1 to TRBJ2-1; TRBD2 matches at 9 bases. The CDR3 spans 17 residues. The germline V gene has CDR1 KGHDR and CDR2 SFDVKD. J lost 7 bases, V lost 6 bases, and 15 bases had no gene match. The CDR3 loop is CATSTIETSGQGNEQFF. CDR3 coding DNA: TGTGCCACCAGTACCATTGAGACTAGCGGCCAAGGGAATGAGCAGTTCTTC.

This clonotype has more than one count but fewer than ten. A clone one base away is much larger, so this may be a read error. V is TRBV7-9 and J is TRBJ2-7; perhaps TRBD1 as D (7 bases). Germline CDR1 SEHNR, CDR2 FQNEAQ (reference sequence). The CDR3 sequence is 14 residues long. In nucleotides, the CDR3 is TGTGCCAGCAGCTTGGAGGGGGCCCACTACGAGCAGTGCTTC. Translating it yields CASSLEGAHYEQCF.

This clonotype was picked up many times. The genes are TRBV15 and TRBJ1-5; the D is unclear. Germline V gives CDR1 LNHNV, CDR2 YYDKDF (reference sequence). This CDR3 spans 17 amino acids. Trimming stripped 1 base from V and 1 base from J, with 14 bases between. In DNA, the CDR3 is TGTGCCACCAGCAGAGGGGTTGGGGAGAGCAGCAATCAGCCCCAGCATTTT. Its translation is CATSRGVGESSNQPQHF.

The chain carries TRBV20-1 and TRBJ1-1; no clear D. The germline V gene has CDR1 DFQATT and CDR2 SNEGSKA (reference sequence). Trimming shortened V by 3 bases and J by 1 base, and 6 bases separated the two germline ends. The CDR3 consists of 12 residues. The CDR3 region is CSARRQNTEAFF. In DNA form, the CDR3 reads TGCAGTGCTAGGCGACAGAACACTGAAGCTTTCTTT.

The chain joins TRBV19 to TRBJ2-7; 10 bases agree with TRBD2. CDR1 is LNHDA and CDR2 is SQIVND in the germline V gene (reference sequence). With 5 bases clipped from V and 5 bases from J, the junction kept 6 bases outside the gene matches. This CDR3 has 14 residues. The CDR3 loop reads CASSLAGDRNEQYF. The CDR3 DNA follows: TGTGCCAGTAGTCTAGCGGGAGACCGGAACGAGCAGTACTTC.

The chain links TRBV5-1 to TRBJ2-3, with TRBD1 matching 10 bases. J lost 4 bases, V lost 2 bases, and 7 bases had no gene match. CDR1 SGHRS and CDR2 YFSETQ come from the germline V gene. The CDR3 is made up of 16 amino acids. In DNA form, the CDR3 reads TGCGCCAGCAGCTTTGCCGGGACAGGGGTGCCAGATACGCAGTATTTT. It yields the protein CASSFAGTGVPDTQYF.

About this clonotype: The missing conserved phenylalanine or tryptophan at the end of this CDR3 makes a read error likely. The chain is built from TRBV7-9 and TRBJ2-6; D unresolved. Germline loops: CDR1 SEHNR, CDR2 FQNEAQ (reference sequence). This CDR3 has 13 residues. V shed 4 bases and J shed 0 bases, with 1 base lying between them. The CDR3 region has the DNA TGTGCCAGCAGCTACTCTGGGGCCAACGTCCTGACTTCC. It translates to CASSYSGANVLTS.

Notes on this clonotype: This could be a read error, since a much larger clone is one nucleotide away. V usage is TRBV5-1 and J usage is TRBJ2-3; 8 nucleotides line up with TRBD2. The V gene's germline CDR1 is SGHRS and CDR2 YFSETQ. After removal of 3 bases from V and 1 base from J, the junction contained 7 bases not matched to a gene. The CDR3 totals 16 residues. The CDR3, as DNA: TGCGCCAGCAGCTGGACCCCGGGGGGGGGCACAGATACGCAGTATTTT. Translating it yields CASSWTPGGGTDTQYF.

J is TRBJ1-2 and V is TRBV20-1; the match to TRBD1 covers 10 bases. The CDR3 loop spans 15 amino acids. Germline V lookup: CDR1 DFQATT, CDR2 SNEGSKA (reference sequence). Trimming removed 3 bases from V and 2 bases from J; junction bases left unmatched: 6. CDR3 DNA sequence: TGCAGTGCTAGTTTGCCGGGACAGGGGAACTATGGCTACACCTTC. This sequence encodes CSASLPGQGNYGYTF.

Regarding this clonotype: Its ends do not fully match the called genes, so a read error is possible. The chain combines TRBV4-3 with TRBJ1-2; D may be TRBD1 (6 bases). The CDR3 consists of 17 residues. Germline CDR1 and CDR2: LGHNA and YSLEER. The DNA of the CDR3 is TGCGCCAGCGGCCAAGATCTCATGATAGGGGGAAACTATGGCTACACCTTC. This gives the protein CASGQDLMIGGNYGYTF.

There are many counts of this clonotype. The chain is built from TRBV25-1 and TRBJ2-2; the D gene is possibly TRBD2 (6 bases). CDR3 length equals 17 residues. CDR1 MGHDK and CDR2 SYGVNS come from the germline V gene. V gave up 7 bases and J gave up 0 bases, with 18 bases separating them. CDR3 DNA sequence: TGTGCCAGCACCAAACGAGGTAGCGGTTCGAACACCGGGGAGCTGTTTTTT. The encoded protein is CASTKRGSGSNTGELFF.

The V and J genes are TRBV9 and TRBJ2-5, with a weak D call TRBD2 (5 bases). Germline loops: CDR1 SGDLS, CDR2 YYNGEE. The CDR3 is 15 residues long. The V gene lost 4 bases and the J gene lost 4 bases, with 17 bases spanning the gap. The DNA of the CDR3 is TGTGCCAGCAGCCCCGGCGCGACCCGGGGAGAGACCCAGTACTTC. Its protein is CASSPGATRGETQYF.

The J gene is TRBJ1-5, the V gene TRBV5-4; D possibly corresponds to TRBD1 (5 bases). Trimming removed 4 bases from V and 8 bases from J, with 16 bases in between. The CDR3 consists of 14 residues. Germline CDR1 SGHNT, CDR2 YYREEE (reference sequence). The DNA of the CDR3 is TGTGCCAGCAGCGTCCTCGGGGGGTATGAGCCCCAGCATTTT. Its protein is CASSVLGGYEPQHF. Full variable domain (remainder filled in from reference TRBV5-4 and TRBJ1-5): ETGVTQSPTHLIKTRGQQVTLRCSSQSGHNTVSWYQQALGQGPQFIFQYYREEENGRGNFPPRFSGLQFPNYSSELNVNALELDDSALYLCASSVLGGYEPQHFGDGTRLSIL.

This chain joins TRBV4-2 and TRBJ1-3; 8 bases are shared with TRBD1. Trimming took 0 bases from V and 4 from J; bases not matched to a gene: 8. Germline CDR1 reads LGHNA; CDR2 reads YNFKEQ. This CDR3 spans 17 amino acids. CDR3 amino acids: CASSQEWGQEIGNTIYF. The CDR3 DNA follows: TGTGCCAGCAGCCAAGAATGGGGACAGGAGATAGGAAACACCATATATTTT.

This clonotype has at least ten counts. The genes are TRBV9 and TRBJ2-6; TRBD2 might be the D (5 bases). This CDR3 spans 14 amino acids. The V gene lost 8 bases and the J gene lost 0 bases, with 9 bases spanning the gap. Germline loops: CDR1 SGDLS, CDR2 YYNGEE. The CDR3 region has the DNA TGTGCCAGTAAAGGGAGCTCTGGGGCCAACGTCCTGACTTTC. Its protein product is CASKGSSGANVLTF.

This clonotype was found a few times. The V call is TRBV24-1, the J call TRBJ2-3, with 9 bases matching TRBD2. CDR1 is KGHDR and CDR2 is SFDVKD in the germline V gene. The CDR3 extends over 17 amino acids. After removal of 1 base from V and 5 bases from J, the junction contained 9 bases not matched to a gene. The DNA of the CDR3 is TGTGCCACCAGTGATTTCAGGGCTAGCGGGGTGGTAGATACGCAGTATTTT. Protein product: CATSDFRASGVVDTQYF.

The chain carries TRBV5-1 and TRBJ2-3, with 8 bases matching TRBD1. The germline V gene has CDR1 SGHRS and CDR2 YFSETQ. This CDR3 region has 15 residues. The V segment lost 4 bases and the J segment 2 bases; nucleotides outside the gene matches: 6. The CDR3 DNA reads as TGCGCCAGCAGCAAGGACAGGGCCGACACAGATACGCAGTATTTT. Translating it yields CASSKDRADTDTQYF.

The gene calls are TRBV10-3 and TRBJ2-7; 8 bases align to TRBD2. With V trimmed by 0 bases and J by 0 bases, 7 bases remained unmatched. This CDR3 has 17 amino acids. Germline V gives CDR1 ENHRY, CDR2 SYGVKD. As DNA, the CDR3 is TGTGCCATCAGTGAGTCGGGAGCGGGGGACCTCTCCTACGAGCAGTACTTC. Translated: CAISESGAGDLSYEQYF.

J is TRBJ2-2 and V is TRBV15; D perhaps matches TRBD2 (6 bases). Germline V gene data show CDR1 as LNHNV and CDR2 as YYDKDF (reference sequence). The CDR3 has 15 amino acids. V shed 4 bases and J shed 6 bases, with 15 bases lying between them. The CDR3 sequence: CATSTFLGTSGELFF. CDR3 coding DNA: TGTGCCACCAGCACCTTTTTAGGGACTTCCGGGGAGCTGTTTTTT.

The V and J genes are TRBV4-2 and TRBJ2-6; 8 bases agree with TRBD2. J gave up 2 bases and V 0 bases, and 0 bases lay outside the gene matches. The CDR3 has 16 residues. The germline gives CDR1 LGHNA, CDR2 YNFKEQ. In DNA, the CDR3 is TGTGCCAGCAGCCAAGACGGGGGGGCTGGGGCCAACGTCCTGACTTTC. Amino acids: CASSQDGGAGANVLTF.

This clonotype was seen repeatedly, ten times or more. The J gene is TRBJ2-1, the V gene TRBV7-9; 8 nucleotides line up with TRBD1. Trimming cost V 1 base and J 1 base; bases outside gene matches: 0. Germline V gene data show CDR1 as SEHNR and CDR2 as FQNEAQ (reference sequence). This CDR3 spans 15 amino acids. The CDR3 spells CASSLGQGSYNEQFF. The CDR3 DNA reads TGTGCCAGCAGCTTAGGACAGGGGTCCTACAATGAGCAGTTCTTC.

This clonotype was seen ten or more times. The V call is TRBV7-8, the J call TRBJ2-5; D remains unclear. The germline V and J ends were trimmed by 4 bases and 4 bases, with 16 bases remaining between them. The germline V gene encodes CDR1 SGHVS and CDR2 FQNEAQ. CDR3 length equals 15 residues. The chain's CDR3 is CASSSSGNSGETQYF. The CDR3 DNA is TGTGCCAGCAGCTCCTCCGGAAACTCAGGAGAGACCCAGTACTTC.

The chain employs TRBV19 and TRBJ1-6, with D unresolved. V dropped 10 bases and J dropped 7 bases, with 14 bases sitting between them. The CDR3 loop spans 13 amino acids. Germline V CDR1 and CDR2: LNHDA, SQIVND (reference sequence). The CDR3 loop is CATQVGGNSPLHF. The CDR3 coding sequence is TGTGCCACCCAGGTGGGCGGAAATTCACCCCTCCACTTT. Full variable domain (missing parts from reference TRBV19 and TRBJ1-6): DGGITQSPKYLFRKEGQNVTLSCEQNLNHDAMYWYRQDPGQGLRLIYYSQIVNDFQKGDIAEGYSVSREKKESFPLTVTSAQKNPTAFYLCATQVGGNSPLHFGNGTRLTVT.

This sequence joins TRBV7-9 and TRBJ1-2; D is uncertain. Germline values: CDR1 SEHNR, CDR2 FQNEAQ (reference sequence). CDR3 size: 13 residues. Trimming removed 5 bases at V and 4 bases at J, with 11 bases between. The CDR3 nucleotides are TGTGCCAGCAGCCCCAATGAGTTCTATGGCTACACCTTC. Translated: CASSPNEFYGYTF.